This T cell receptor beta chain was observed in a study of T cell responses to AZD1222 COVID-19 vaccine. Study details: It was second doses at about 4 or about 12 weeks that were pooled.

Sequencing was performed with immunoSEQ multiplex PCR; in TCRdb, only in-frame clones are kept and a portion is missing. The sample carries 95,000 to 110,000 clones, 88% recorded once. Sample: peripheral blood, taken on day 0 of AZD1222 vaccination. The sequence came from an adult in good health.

The CDR3 here is CASSSLGQETQYF. The CDR3 DNA reads as TGTGCCAGCAGTTCCCTAGGCCAAGAGACCCAGTACTTC. The rearrangement links TRBV27 to TRBJ2-5; D uncertain. Looked up from germline, CDR1 is MNHEY and CDR2 is SMNVEV (reference sequence). V dropped 4 bases and J dropped 1 base, with 7 bases sitting between them. The CDR3 consists of 13 residues.